The 18 T cell receptor beta chains presented below share a single source sample, sequenced in a study of human T cells and chemical hapten exposure. MiXCR, run by TCRdb on the RACE reads, gives a single entry per CDR3 protein. The repertoire consists of 99,000 or so distinct CDR3 sequences, with around 35% occurring once and the leading ten covering more than 2.5%. Time point denoted: patch test 3, about 24 weeks after DPC sensitization. As to treatment: therapeutic diphenylcyclopropenone sensitization with weekly scalp DPC. The sequencing used whole blood, collected in connection with sensitization to the hapten diphenylcyclopropenone (DPC). These receptors originate from a man between 35 and 55 years old with alopecia areata. Some clones in this sample may be carry-over from other donors' samples.

CDR3 sequence (DNA): TGTGCCAGCAGCGGTCTGACTAGCGGGAGGGCCATCGAGACCCAGTACTTC. Translating it yields CASSGLTSGRAIETQYF. The chain joins TRBV7-6 to TRBJ2-5, with 14 bases matching TRBD2. Germline CDR1 is SGHVS and CDR2 is FNYEAQ. Losses at the gene ends were 5 bases for V and 5 bases for J; bases not matched to a gene: 10. This CDR3 contains 17 residues.

The chain combines TRBV28 with TRBJ1-4; D uncertain. V lost 5 bases and J lost 10, with 11 bases in between. The germline CDR1 and CDR2 sequences are MDHEN and SYDVKM. The CDR3 totals 12 residues. Here the CDR3 reads CASSVLSGKLFF. CDR3 nucleotide sequence: TGTGCCAGCAGTGTTTTGTCGGGAAAACTGTTTTTT.

The chain employs TRBV5-5 and TRBJ1-2; possible D gene TRBD1, 5 bases. There are 13 residues in the CDR3. CDR1 is SGHKS, CDR2 YYEKEE, per germline (reference sequence). Trimming left V 5 bases short and J 3 bases short, with 11 bases between. The CDR3 protein is CASRAGQDYGYTF. The CDR3 DNA follows: TGTGCCAGCAGAGCCGGACAAGACTATGGCTACACCTTC. Supplemented by reference TRBV5-5 and TRBJ1-2, the full variable domain reads DAGVTQSPTHLIKTRGQQVTLRCSPISGHKSVSWYQQVLGQGPQFIFQYYEKEERGRGNFPDRFSARQFPNYSSELNVNALLLGDSALYLCASRAGQDYGYTFGSGTRLTVV.

This chain joins TRBV28 and TRBJ1-5; 9 bases map to TRBD1. V was clipped by 5 bases and J by 3 bases; unmatched bases: 5. The CDR3 is 15 amino acids. Germline-derived CDR1 and CDR2 are MDHEN and SYDVKM. The CDR3 DNA is TGTGCCAGCAGTACGAGGACAGGGGCCAATCAGCCCCAGCATTTT. Its translation is CASSTRTGANQPQHF.

In this sample, this clonotype turned up a few times. The V call is TRBV5-1, the J call TRBJ2-1; 9 positions agree with TRBD2. The CDR3 totals 16 residues. Germline trimming cut 4 bases from V and 9 bases from J; bases unmatched to any gene: 14. Germline V gives CDR1 SGHRS, CDR2 YFSETQ. As DNA, the CDR3 is TGCGCCAGCAGCGAAAGGCTGGGCGGGAGGGCCTCTGAGCAGTTCTTC. Protein product: CASSERLGGRASEQFF.

This rearrangement joins TRBV20-1 to TRBJ2-1, with D uncertain. This CDR3 spans 12 amino acids. V shed 3 bases and J shed 6 bases, with 9 bases lying between them. CDR1 and CDR2 from the germline V gene are DFQATT and SNEGSKA (reference sequence). Written as DNA, the CDR3 is TGCAGTGCTAGCGGGTGGAGCAATGAGCAGTTCTTC. Residues: CSASGWSNEQFF.

The chain joins TRBV3-1 to TRBJ2-5; 12 bases map to TRBD1. CDR3 length equals 14 residues. Germline CDR1 and CDR2: LGHDT and YNNKEL (reference sequence). The V and J ends lost 8 bases and 6 bases, in that order; junction bases with no gene match: 7. The CDR3 DNA is TGTGCCAGCCGGGACAGGGGGCTGCAGAAGACCCAGTACTTC. Translated, it gives CASRDRGLQKTQYF.

This chain joins TRBV20-1 and TRBJ2-3, with 7 bases lining up with TRBD2. In germline, CDR1 is DFQATT, CDR2 SNEGSKA (reference sequence). This CDR3 is built from 14 residues. Unmatched junction bases numbered 7, after V lost 4 bases and J lost 3 bases. CDR3 coding DNA: TGCAGTGCTATTGGGGGAGGGCCAACAGATACGCAGTATTTT. Translating it yields CSAIGGGPTDTQYF.

This clonotype has a count of ten or more. The chain joins TRBV7-2 to TRBJ1-5, with D possibly matching TRBD1 (5 bases). The CDR3 loop spans 16 amino acids. The germline CDR1 and CDR2 sequences are SGHTA and FQGNSA. The ends were cut back, 5 bases at V and 0 bases at J, with 14 bases in the middle. The CDR3 is CASSRDSQYSNQPQHF. The CDR3 DNA sequence: TGTGCCAGCAGCAGGGACTCGCAATATAGCAATCAGCCCCAGCATTTT.

The gene calls are TRBV24-1 and TRBJ1-6; 9 positions agree with TRBD1. Germline V gene data show CDR1 as KGHDR and CDR2 as SFDVKD. The CDR3 has 13 amino acids. Trimming at V came to 10 bases and at J to 11 bases, leaving 8 bases not matched to a gene. The CDR3 coding sequence is TGTGCCACGCCGGGACAGGGAAATCCACCCCTCCACTTT. This encodes CATPGQGNPPLHF.

This chain connects TRBV6-1 to TRBJ2-7, with D possibly being TRBD1 (6 bases). The length of the CDR3 is 12 residues. Germline V lookup: CDR1 MNHNS, CDR2 SASEGT. V shed 7 bases and J shed 1 base, with 8 bases lying between them. The CDR3 DNA sequence: TGTGCCAGCAAGGGGGATTCCTACGAGCAGTACGTC. This sequence encodes CASKGDSYEQYV.

This chain joins TRBV27 and TRBJ2-1, with D possibly being TRBD2 (5 bases). Germline CDR1 MNHEY, CDR2 SMNVEV (reference sequence). The V end was cut by 5 bases, the J end by 5 bases, with 13 bases between. There are 14 residues in the CDR3. CDR3 protein: CASSIQRPDNEQFF. CDR3 DNA: TGTGCCAGCAGTATACAGCGGCCAGACAATGAGCAGTTCTTC.

J is TRBJ2-3 and V is TRBV20-1, with 10 bases identical to TRBD2. Unmatched junction bases numbered 4, after V lost 4 bases and J lost 6 bases. This CDR3 has 13 amino acids. Looked up from germline, CDR1 is DFQATT and CDR2 is SNEGSKA (reference sequence). The CDR3 spells CSAKTSGPDTQYF. CDR3 DNA sequence: TGCAGTGCTAAGACTAGCGGGCCGGATACGCAGTATTTT.

This chain links TRBV4-1 with TRBJ2-1, with TRBD2 matching 8 bases. The CDR3 spans 14 residues. Germline V gene sequence: CDR1 MGHRA, CDR2 YSYEKL. With V trimmed by 3 bases and J by 4 bases, 2 bases remained unmatched. The CDR3 reads CASSQIAGYNEQFF. The CDR3 bases are TGCGCCAGCAGCCAGATAGCGGGATACAATGAGCAGTTCTTC.

The V call is TRBV20-1, the J call TRBJ1-3; no definite D call. V lost 4 bases and J lost 9, with 19 bases in between. This CDR3 spans 14 amino acids. Germline V gene sequence: CDR1 DFQATT, CDR2 SNEGSKA (reference sequence). In nucleotides, the CDR3 is TGCAGTGCTATATGGCAGAGCGGTCGGCTCACCATATATTTT. Residues: CSAIWQSGRLTIYF.

J is TRBJ1-5 and V is TRBV27; tentative D call: TRBD1 (6 bases). V lost 3 bases and J lost 4, with 16 bases in between. In germline, CDR1 is MNHEY, CDR2 SMNVEV (reference sequence). The CDR3 is 16 amino acids. This CDR3 is CASSLGAAGVNQPQHF. As DNA, the CDR3 is TGTGCCAGCAGTTTGGGCGCAGCAGGGGTGAATCAGCCCCAGCATTTT.

The chain employs TRBV7-2 and TRBJ2-1, with a possible D match to TRBD2 (7 bases). CDR3 size: 14 residues. Trimming took 7 bases from V and 7 from J, leaving 17 bases between them. Per germline, CDR1 SGHTA and CDR2 FQGNSA. The CDR3 loop is CASTLGGRGNEQFF. CDR3 coding DNA: TGTGCCAGCACCCTAGGGGGGAGGGGTAATGAGCAGTTCTTC. Together with reference TRBV7-2 and TRBJ2-1, the CDR3 gives the full variable domain: GAGVSQSPSNKVTEKGKDVELRCDPISGHTALYWYRQSLGQGLEFLIYFQGNSAPDKSGLPSDRFSAERTGGSVSTLTIQRTQQEDSAVYLCASTLGGRGNEQFFGPGTRLTVL.

The chain recombines TRBV27 with TRBJ2-3; D is unclear. The CDR3 loop spans 13 amino acids. CDR1 and CDR2 from the germline V gene are MNHEY and SMNVEV (reference sequence). V lost 5 bases and J lost 0, with 6 bases in between. The CDR3 reads CASSPASTDTQYF. CDR3 nucleotides: TGTGCCAGCAGTCCCGCAAGCACAGATACGCAGTATTTT.